These 2 T cell receptor beta chains were sequenced from one sample in a study of cytomegalovirus exposure and HLA in healthy donors. The PCR was carried out with 60 Vbeta primers and 13 Jbeta primers. The table came from immunoSEQ multiplex PCR; TCRdb's copy has only in-frame clones and leaves some out. The top ten hold about a fifth of the sample, which has around 100,000 clones, roughly 80% seen once. Specimen: PBMCs. The receptors stem from a man younger than 45 in good health and CMV-seropositive.

This rearrangement joins TRBV5-1 to TRBJ1-4; TRBD1 agrees at 8 bases. The germline V gene encodes CDR1 SGHRS and CDR2 YFSETQ. Unmatched junction bases numbered 7, after V lost 4 bases and J lost 5 bases. CDR3 length equals 15 residues. The CDR3 DNA is TGCGCCAGCAGCCGTCCGGACAGGGTAAATGAAAAACTGTTTTTT. Protein sequence: CASSRPDRVNEKLFF.

This chain links TRBV10-2 with TRBJ2-7; D is perhaps TRBD2 (6 bases). Trimming took 0 bases from V and 6 from J, leaving 12 bases between them. CDR1 is WSHSY, CDR2 SAAADI, per germline. This CDR3 region has 14 residues. CDR3 sequence (DNA): TGCGCCAGCAGTGAGTCAGGGACTCTCCGCGAGCAGTACTTC. This codes for CASSESGTLREQYF.